This T cell receptor beta chain was identified in a study of OX40 agonist ivuxolimab in advanced cancers. Study overall: Dose-escalation patients' cancers were hepatocellular carcinoma, melanoma, renal cell or head and neck cancer. At 65% to 85% male, the cohort had a mean age of approximately 64 years, ranging from about 23 to 79. Study results and caveats: Clonal expansion in partial responders at 0.1-3.0 mg/kg ranked among the lowest. There were, on average, more expanded clones in CD8+ T cells than in CD4+.

Method: immunoSEQ multiplex PCR; TCRdb's copy keeps in-frame clones and lacks some. The table has 9,500 to 15,000 clones, approximately 87% seen once. Turning to this clone: What it binds is not known.

Germline V gene lookup returns CDR1 SGHDT and CDR2 YYEEEE. With 2 bases removed from V and 4 bases from J, the gap between germline ends came to 12 bases. The CDR3 length is 14 residues. The source is an adult with an advanced solid tumor such as melanoma, head and neck, liver or kidney cancer. The chain couples TRBV5-6 to TRBJ1-1; D call uncertain. The specimen was CD4+ or CD8+ T cells sorted from blood, collected in a trial of the OX40 agonist ivuxolimab. CDR3 amino acids: CASSLRSSFTEAFF. CDR3 nucleotide sequence: TGTGCCAGCAGCTTACGGTCCTCCTTCACTGAAGCTTTCTTT.